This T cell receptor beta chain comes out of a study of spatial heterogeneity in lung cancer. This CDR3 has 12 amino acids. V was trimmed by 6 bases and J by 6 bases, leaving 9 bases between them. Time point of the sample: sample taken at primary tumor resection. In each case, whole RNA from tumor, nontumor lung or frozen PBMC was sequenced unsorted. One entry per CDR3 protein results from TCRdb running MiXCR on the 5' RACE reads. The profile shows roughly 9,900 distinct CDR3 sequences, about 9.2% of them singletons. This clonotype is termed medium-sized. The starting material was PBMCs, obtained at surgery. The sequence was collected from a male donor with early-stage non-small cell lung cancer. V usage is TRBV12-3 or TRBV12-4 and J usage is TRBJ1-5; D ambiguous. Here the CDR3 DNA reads TGTGCCAGCAGCGAGGTCGGTCAGCCCCAGCATTTT. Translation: CASSEVGQPQHF.